These 27 T cell receptor beta chains were all obtained from the same sample, sequenced in a study of shared clonotypes between healthy human individuals (dated by TCRdb to between 2020 and 2021). CD8 naive samples were obtained by positive selection for CCR7 among CD45RO-negative cells, yielding a CD45RA+CCR7+ population from which TemRA cells were excluded. Libraries were prepared through the immunoSEQ multiplex PCR assay. This is the immuneACCESS table as TCRdb keeps it, with only in-frame sequences that have V and J called. A part of the clones is gone; compared with another copy, unresolved V genes explain less than half, and the rest is unexplained. The table for this sample lists just over 2,000,000 clones; about 95% of them were counted only once. The top ten clonotypes cover 1% to 1.3% of the sample. The sequenced material came from naive CD8+ T cells sorted from blood. The cell subset or site label on this specimen signifies: CD45RA+CCR7+. The source is a man aged 18 to 30 in good health.

This chain links TRBV11-2 with TRBJ2-7, with 9 nucleotides matching TRBD2. V was clipped by 5 bases and J by 3 bases; unmatched bases: 5. The CDR3 totals 14 residues. Germline V gene lookup returns CDR1 SGHAT and CDR2 FQNNGV. The CDR3 coding sequence is TGTGCCAGCAGCGCCGGACTAGCGAACTACGAGCAGTACTTC. Its translation: CASSAGLANYEQYF. The variable domain in full, with the rest retrieved from reference TRBV11-2 and TRBJ2-7, is EAGVAQSPRYKIIEKRQSVAFWCNPISGHATLYWYQQILGQGPKLLIQFQNNGVVDDSQLPKDRFSAERLKGVDSTLKIQPAKLEDSAVYLCASSAGLANYEQYFGPGTRLTVT.

J is TRBJ1-6 and V is TRBV6-5; no clear D gene. Per germline, CDR1 MNHEY and CDR2 SVGAGI. CDR3 length equals 14 residues. Trimming removed 4 bases from V and 10 bases from J, with 14 bases in between. The CDR3 region has the DNA TGTGCCAGCAGTTCCTACGGGGTTGGCTCACCCCTCCACTTT. This gives the protein CASSSYGVGSPLHF.

The chain employs TRBV27 and TRBJ2-3, with TRBD2 matching 9 bases. The CDR3 is 16 residues long. Germline-derived CDR1 and CDR2 are MNHEY and SMNVEV (reference sequence). The V and J ends lost 4 bases and 0 bases, in that order; junction bases with no gene match: 5. DNA for the CDR3: TGTGCCAGCAGTTCAGGGACTAGCCTCAGCACAGATACGCAGTATTTT. Protein: CASSSGTSLSTDTQYF.

As regards this clone: The same CDR3 also results from other DNA sequences found in this sample. The chain has TRBV7-9 and TRBJ1-1; D not resolved. Germline V CDR1 and CDR2: SEHNR, FQNEAQ (reference sequence). The ends were cut back, 1 base at V and 0 bases at J, with 9 bases in the middle. The CDR3 is made up of 15 amino acids. CDR3 residues: CASSLERGMNTEAFF. DNA of the CDR3: TGTGCCAGCAGCTTAGAACGCGGGATGAACACTGAAGCTTTCTTT.

The V and J genes are TRBV5-1 and TRBJ2-5; D unclear. CDR1 and CDR2 (germline): SGHRS, YFSETQ. V was pared by 5 bases and J by 5 bases, with 10 bases between. This CDR3 has 12 residues. Written as DNA, the CDR3 is TGCGCCAGCAGTCCCACACGGGAGACCCAGTACTTC. Amino acid sequence: CASSPTRETQYF.

This clone occurred once. This sequence joins TRBV5-4 and TRBJ1-2; tentative D call: TRBD1 (6 bases). Trimming took 2 bases from V and 5 from J, leaving 13 bases between them. The germline gives CDR1 SGHNT, CDR2 YYREEE (reference sequence). The CDR3 is 14 amino acids. The DNA for the CDR3 is TGTGCCAGCAGCTTTATGGGGGCGCTTTATGGCTACACCTTC. Translation gives CASSFMGALYGYTF.

The rearrangement links TRBV28 to TRBJ1-5, with 7 bases matching TRBD1. The CDR3 is 12 amino acids. The ends lost 8 bases at V and 3 bases at J; junction bases unmatched: 1. Germline loops: CDR1 MDHEN, CDR2 SYDVKM. CDR3 sequence: CASDRVNQPQHF. The CDR3 bases are TGTGCCAGCGACAGGGTCAATCAGCCCCAGCATTTT. Variable domain in full (rest from reference TRBV28 and TRBJ1-5): DVKVTQSSRYLVKRTGEKVFLECVQDMDHENMFWYRQDPGLGLRLIYFSYDVKMKEKGDIPEGYSVSREKKERFSLILESASTNQTSMYLCASDRVNQPQHFGDGTRLSIL.

This chain uses TRBV5-1 with TRBJ2-1, with D tentatively TRBD2 (5 bases). Germline V CDR1 and CDR2: SGHRS, YFSETQ. V dropped 3 bases and J dropped 2 bases, with 12 bases sitting between them. The CDR3 length is 15 residues. In DNA form, the CDR3 reads TGCGCCAGCAGCTCATTGACCGGGGCCTACAATGAGCAGTTCTTC. This encodes CASSSLTGAYNEQFF.

This chain connects TRBV19 to TRBJ1-6; D might be TRBD1 (5 bases). The CDR3 totals 16 residues. Deletions cut 5 bases from V and 7 bases from J, with 18 bases between. Looked up from germline, CDR1 is LNHDA and CDR2 is SQIVND (reference sequence). The CDR3 here is CASSERGSLPNSPLHF. Here the CDR3 DNA reads TGTGCCAGTAGTGAAAGGGGATCTCTACCCAATTCACCCCTCCACTTT.

The chain uses TRBV7-9 and TRBJ2-1, with D possibly TRBD2 on 5 matching bases. The CDR3 consists of 15 residues. CDR1 is SEHNR, CDR2 FQNEAQ, per germline (reference sequence). The germline V and J ends were trimmed by 5 bases and 3 bases, with 14 bases remaining between them. CDR3 sequence: CASSPSGVNYNEQFF. The CDR3 nucleotides read TGTGCCAGCAGCCCCTCCGGGGTTAACTACAATGAGCAGTTCTTC.

This clone was picked up one time. The V call is TRBV15, the J call TRBJ1-1; D uncertain. Between the trimmed V and J ends, which lost 0 bases and 1 base, there was a span of 6 bases. The CDR3 contains 14 residues. Germline V gene data show CDR1 as LNHNV and CDR2 as YYDKDF (reference sequence). CDR3 sequence (DNA): TGTGCCACCAGCAGAGACCTTACGAACACTGAAGCTTTCTTT. Its protein is CATSRDLTNTEAFF.

This clone came up once. The chain joins TRBV6-1 to TRBJ2-3, with 14 positions matching TRBD2. Germline lookup yields CDR1 MNHNS and CDR2 SASEGT. With V trimmed by 4 bases and J by 11 bases, 14 bases remained unmatched. The CDR3 has 17 residues. Here the CDR3 DNA reads TGTGCCAGCAGTGGGAGGGGACTAGCGGGAGCAGGCTACGTGCAGTATTTT. Translated: CASSGRGLAGAGYVQYF.

The rearrangement uses TRBV7-9 and TRBJ1-1, with D perhaps TRBD1 (5 bases). The ends were cut back, 4 bases at V and 1 base at J, with 19 bases in the middle. Germline values: CDR1 SEHNR, CDR2 FQNEAQ (reference sequence). This CDR3 is built from 17 residues. The CDR3 DNA sequence: TGTGCCAGCAGCTCGACCGACTTAGGGGTGGGGAACACTGAAGCTTTCTTT. Encoded protein: CASSSTDLGVGNTEAFF.

About this clone: The sample carries other DNA sequences with the same CDR3. The gene calls are TRBV27 and TRBJ1-1; D not resolved. Germline V gene lookup returns CDR1 MNHEY and CDR2 SMNVEV (reference sequence). V was trimmed by 0 bases and J by 1 base, leaving 6 bases between them. The CDR3 is 14 amino acids. CDR3: CASSLSPGNTEAFF. The CDR3 DNA reads as TGTGCCAGCAGTTTATCTCCGGGGAACACTGAAGCTTTCTTT.

The gene calls are TRBV7-6 and TRBJ1-4; D is ambiguous. Germline V gene sequence: CDR1 SGHVS, CDR2 FNYEAQ. V shed 1 base and J shed 6 bases, with 9 bases lying between them. The CDR3 length is 14 residues. The CDR3 reads CASSLGDNYEKLFF. The CDR3 DNA follows: TGTGCCAGCAGCTTAGGAGACAACTATGAAAAACTGTTTTTT. The full variable domain, rest sourced from reference TRBV7-6 and TRBJ1-4, is GAGVSQSPRYKVTKRGQDVALRCDPISGHVSLYWYRQALGQGPEFLTYFNYEAQQDKSGLPNDRFSAERPEGSISTLTIQRTEQRDSAMYRCASSLGDNYEKLFFGSGTQLSVL.

This clone was observed a few times. The genes are TRBV7-8 and TRBJ1-5; D unresolved. This CDR3 region has 15 residues. Germline V gene data show CDR1 as SGHVS and CDR2 as FQNEAQ. The V end lost 1 base, the J end lost 0 bases, and 7 bases lay between the germline ends. As DNA, the CDR3 is TGTGCCAGCAGCTTAGAGGGCAGTAGCAATCAGCCCCAGCATTTT. This translates into CASSLEGSSNQPQHF.

V gene TRBV11-3 combines with J gene TRBJ2-2; 8 nucleotides line up with TRBD1. CDR1 and CDR2 from the germline V gene are SGHNT and YENEEA. The CDR3 is 17 residues long. V lost 0 bases to trimming and J lost 3 bases; unmatched junction nucleotides: 6. CDR3 DNA sequence: TGTGCCAGCAGCTTAGATGACAGGGGATGGTACACCGGGGAGCTGTTTTTT. This translates into CASSLDDRGWYTGELFF.

CDR3 coding DNA: TGTGCCAGCAGCTCGCGACAGGGGGCCCATGAGCAGTTCTTC. It encodes CASSSRQGAHEQFF. J is TRBJ2-1 and V is TRBV5-4; the match to TRBD1 covers 10 bases. The CDR3 is 14 amino acids. Germline V gene data show CDR1 as SGHNT and CDR2 as YYREEE (reference sequence). Trimming removed 3 bases from V and 8 bases from J; junction bases left unmatched: 5. Combining the CDR3 with reference TRBV5-4 and TRBJ2-1 gives the whole variable domain ETGVTQSPTHLIKTRGQQVTLRCSSQSGHNTVSWYQQALGQGPQFIFQYYREEENGRGNFPPRFSGLQFPNYSSELNVNALELDDSALYLCASSSRQGAHEQFFGPGTRLTVL.

The chain links TRBV9 to TRBJ1-3; 9 positions match TRBD1. Germline trimming cut 3 bases from V and 0 bases from J; bases unmatched to any gene: 4. Germline V lookup: CDR1 SGDLS, CDR2 YYNGEE. The CDR3 is made up of 16 amino acids. The CDR3 loop is CASSARQGVSGNTIYF. Written as DNA, the CDR3 is TGTGCCAGCAGCGCCAGACAGGGGGTCTCTGGAAACACCATATATTTT.

Remarks on this clone: Other DNA sequences in the same sample also yield this CDR3. The chain recombines TRBV6-5 with TRBJ1-2; no reliable D call. The V and J ends lost 8 bases and 8 bases respectively, with 12 bases between them. The CDR3 totals 11 residues. Germline V CDR1 and CDR2: MNHEY, SVGAGI. The DNA of the CDR3 is TGTGCCAGCGGGGATAGCTACGGCTACACCTTC. Its protein product is CASGDSYGYTF.

This chain links TRBV29-1 with TRBJ2-1; D might be TRBD2 (6 bases). Trimming cost V 1 base and J 8 bases, with 15 bases left between them. Germline values: CDR1 SQVTM, CDR2 ANQGSEA. CDR3 length: 14 amino acids. The CDR3: CSVEGGDGIDEQFF. CDR3 DNA: TGCAGCGTTGAAGGGGGGGACGGCATCGATGAGCAGTTCTTC.

This clone was picked up a small number of times. V usage is TRBV6-1 and J usage is TRBJ2-7; D perhaps matches TRBD2 (6 bases). CDR3 size: 15 residues. V gave up 8 bases and J gave up 7 bases, with 24 bases separating them. Germline CDR1 is MNHNS and CDR2 is SASEGT. This CDR3 is CASVAGLLLPGEQYF. The CDR3 nucleotides read TGTGCCAGCGTGGCGGGGCTTCTCCTACCGGGGGAGCAGTACTTC.

The chain recombines TRBV7-9 with TRBJ2-1; D is ambiguous. Trimming left V 4 bases short and J 9 bases short, with 16 bases between. The CDR3 totals 14 residues. Germline assignment: CDR1 SEHNR and CDR2 FQNEAQ (reference sequence). The CDR3 region has the DNA TGTGCCAGCAGCTCCCAGAATTCCCCAGGTGAGCAGTTCTTC. Its translation is CASSSQNSPGEQFF.

The V gene is TRBV28, the J gene TRBJ2-3; 10 bases are shared with TRBD2. This CDR3 contains 15 residues. Looked up from germline, CDR1 is MDHEN and CDR2 is SYDVKM. Trimming took 2 bases from V and 6 from J; bases not matched to a gene: 5. CDR3 residues: CASSLASGGRDTQYF. The CDR3 nucleotides are TGTGCCAGCAGTTTAGCTAGCGGGGGAAGGGATACGCAGTATTTT.

As for this clone: One junction end disagrees with the germline gene, perhaps due to a read error. The chain employs TRBV7-7 and TRBJ2-5; weak D call: TRBD2 (6 bases). The germline CDR1 and CDR2 sequences are SSHAT and FNYEAQ (reference sequence). The CDR3 sequence is 15 residues long. The CDR3 sequence is CASSAVGEVQETQHF. The CDR3 region has the DNA TGTGCTAGCAGCGCCGTGGGGGAGGTCCAAGAGACCCAGCACTTC.

In regard to this clone: A read error may produce the germline difference seen at one junction end. The V call is TRBV9, the J call TRBJ2-5; D remains ambiguous. This CDR3 spans 16 amino acids. Germline CDR1 SGDLS, CDR2 YYNGEE. CDR3 protein: CASSSNRLLDQETQYF. For the CDR3, the DNA is TGTGCCAGCAGCTCCAACAGACTTCTGGACCAGGAGACCCAGTACTTC. Drawing the rest from reference TRBV9 and TRBJ2-5, the complete variable domain is DSGVTQTPKHLITATGQRVTLRCSPRSGDLSVYWYQQSLDQGLQFLIQYYNGEERAKGNILERFSAQQFPDLHSELNLSSLELGDSALYFCASSSNRLLDQETQYFGPGTRLLVL.

The chain joins TRBV28 to TRBJ1-5; D may be TRBD1 (6 bases). V lost 6 bases, J lost 6 bases, and 15 bases lay in between. In germline, CDR1 is MDHEN, CDR2 SYDVKM. This CDR3 region has 14 residues. CDR3 amino acids: CASSYREGSQPQHF. CDR3 sequence (DNA): TGTGCCAGCAGCTACAGGGAAGGGAGTCAGCCCCAGCATTTT.